The 5 T cell receptor beta chains below come from one sample, sequenced in a study of T cell responses to AZD1222 COVID-19 vaccine. Clones were read by immunoSEQ multiplex PCR, and TCRdb kept only the in-frame ones, dropping some. The sample shows about 42,000 clones, approximately 88% of them seen only once. Here the sequenced sample was peripheral blood, taken 28 days after the second AZD1222 dose. The receptors shown here come from an adult who received the AZD1222 COVID-19 vaccine.

The V gene is TRBV2, the J gene TRBJ2-7; D is perhaps TRBD1 (6 bases). Trimming left V 2 bases short and J 5 bases short, with 13 bases between. The CDR3 has 14 residues. Germline V CDR1 and CDR2: SNHLY, FYNNEI. The DNA for the CDR3 is TGTGCCAGCAGTGAACTCACAGGGAATCACGAGCAGTACTTC. Its translation is CASSELTGNHEQYF. Full variable domain (outside the CDR3, taken from reference TRBV2 and TRBJ2-7): EPEVTQTPSHQVTQMGQEVILRCVPISNHLYFYWYRQILGQKVEFLVSFYNNEISEKSEIFDDQFSVERPDGSNFTLKIRSTKLEDSAMYFCASSELTGNHEQYFGPGTRLTVT.

This sequence joins TRBV29-1 and TRBJ1-1; D gene ambiguous. Per the germline V gene, CDR1 is SQVTM and CDR2 is ANQGSEA. V dropped 4 bases and J dropped 1 base, with 16 bases sitting between them. The CDR3 covers 15 residues. The CDR3 spells CSVGAGTTSNTEAFF. The CDR3 coding sequence is TGCAGCGTTGGGGCCGGCACTACTTCGAACACTGAAGCTTTCTTT.

The chain employs TRBV5-6 and TRBJ1-1; D may be TRBD1 (5 bases). The CDR3 sequence is 14 residues long. Trimming pared 3 bases from V and 4 bases from J, leaving 13 bases between. Germline CDR1 SGHDT, CDR2 YYEEEE. CDR3 residues: CASSWGRVSTEAFF. The CDR3 coding sequence is TGTGCCAGCAGCTGGGGGAGGGTTAGCACTGAAGCTTTCTTT.

This rearrangement joins TRBV30 to TRBJ1-1; weak D call: TRBD1 (5 bases). The V end lost 0 bases, the J end lost 11 bases, and 10 bases lay between the germline ends. The germline V gene has CDR1 GTSNPN and CDR2 SVGIG (reference sequence). This CDR3 region has 11 residues. The CDR3 spells CAWSVGPTAFF. CDR3 DNA: TGTGCCTGGAGTGTGGGGCCTACGGCTTTCTTT. Variable domain in full (rest from reference TRBV30 and TRBJ1-1): SQTIHQWPATLVQPVGSPLSLECTVEGTSNPNLYWYRQAAGRGLQLLFYSVGIGQISSEVPQNLSASRPQDRQFILSSKKLLLSDSGFYLCAWSVGPTAFFGQGTRLTVV.

This chain uses TRBV28 with TRBJ2-7; D possibly matches TRBD1 or TRBD2 (5 bases each). The CDR3 sequence is 15 residues long. Between the trimmed V and J ends, which lost 5 bases and 5 bases, there was a span of 19 bases. CDR1 and CDR2 (germline): MDHEN, SYDVKM. CDR3 in DNA: TGTGCCAGCAGTCCCGGCCCAGGGAGCGGAAACGAGCAGTACTTC. This sequence encodes CASSPGPGSGNEQYF.